The T cell receptor beta chain described here comes from a study of control samples from healthy donors and cancer patients. This CDR3 is built from 14 residues. Trimming removed 0 bases at V and 3 bases at J, with 9 bases between. Clones were read by immunoSEQ multiplex PCR, and TCRdb kept only the in-frame ones, dropping some. The sample has around 80,000 clones, roughly 88% seen once. Sequences were obtained from blood. The receptor's source is a woman in her forties or fifties in good health. The chain carries TRBV5-3 and TRBJ2-5; maybe TRBD2 (6 bases). TRBV5-3 has ORF status, its function being uncertain. CDR3 loop: CARSLGGVKETQYF. The CDR3 coding sequence is TGTGCCAGAAGCTTGGGGGGGGTCAAAGAGACCCAGTACTTC.